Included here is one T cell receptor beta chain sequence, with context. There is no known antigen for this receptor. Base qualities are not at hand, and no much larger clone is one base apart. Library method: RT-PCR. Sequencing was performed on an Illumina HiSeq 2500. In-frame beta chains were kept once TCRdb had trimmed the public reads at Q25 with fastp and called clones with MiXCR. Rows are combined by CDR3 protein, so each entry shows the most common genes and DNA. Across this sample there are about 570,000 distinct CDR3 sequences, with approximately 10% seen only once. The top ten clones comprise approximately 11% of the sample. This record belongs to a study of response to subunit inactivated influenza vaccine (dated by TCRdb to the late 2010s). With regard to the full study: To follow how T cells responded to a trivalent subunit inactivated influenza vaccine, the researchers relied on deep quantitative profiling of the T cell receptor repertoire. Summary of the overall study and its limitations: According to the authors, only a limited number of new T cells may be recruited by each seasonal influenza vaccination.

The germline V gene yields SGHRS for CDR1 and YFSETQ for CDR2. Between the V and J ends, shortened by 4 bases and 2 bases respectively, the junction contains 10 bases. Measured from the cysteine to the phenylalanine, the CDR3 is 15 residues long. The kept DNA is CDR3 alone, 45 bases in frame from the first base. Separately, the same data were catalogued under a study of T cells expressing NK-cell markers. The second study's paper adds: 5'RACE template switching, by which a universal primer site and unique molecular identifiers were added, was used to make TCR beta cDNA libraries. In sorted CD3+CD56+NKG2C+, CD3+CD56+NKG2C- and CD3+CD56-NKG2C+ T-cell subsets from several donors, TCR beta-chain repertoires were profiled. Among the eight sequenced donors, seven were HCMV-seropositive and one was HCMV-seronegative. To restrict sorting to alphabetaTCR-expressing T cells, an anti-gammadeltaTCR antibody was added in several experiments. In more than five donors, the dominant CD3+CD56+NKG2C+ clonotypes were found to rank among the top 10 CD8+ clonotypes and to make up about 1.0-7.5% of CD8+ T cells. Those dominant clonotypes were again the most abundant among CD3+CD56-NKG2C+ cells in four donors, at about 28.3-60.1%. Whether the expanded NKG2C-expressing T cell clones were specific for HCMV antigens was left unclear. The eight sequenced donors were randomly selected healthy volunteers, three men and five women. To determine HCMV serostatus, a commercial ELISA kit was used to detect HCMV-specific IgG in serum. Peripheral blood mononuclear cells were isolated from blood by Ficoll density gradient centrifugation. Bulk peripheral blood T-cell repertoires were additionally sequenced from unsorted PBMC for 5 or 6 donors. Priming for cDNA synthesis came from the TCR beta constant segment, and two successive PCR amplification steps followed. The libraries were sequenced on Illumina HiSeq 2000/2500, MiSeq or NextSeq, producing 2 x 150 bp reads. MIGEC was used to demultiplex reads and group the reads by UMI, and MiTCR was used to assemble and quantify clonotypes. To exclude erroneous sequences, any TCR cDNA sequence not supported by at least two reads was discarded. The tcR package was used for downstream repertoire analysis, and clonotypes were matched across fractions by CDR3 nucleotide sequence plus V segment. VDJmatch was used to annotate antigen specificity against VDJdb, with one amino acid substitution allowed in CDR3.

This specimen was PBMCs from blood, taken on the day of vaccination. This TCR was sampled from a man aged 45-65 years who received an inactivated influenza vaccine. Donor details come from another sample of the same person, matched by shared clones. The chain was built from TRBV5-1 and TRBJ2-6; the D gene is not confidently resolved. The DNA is TGCGCCAGCAGCACCCCCGAGGCTGGGGCCAACGTCCTGACTTTC. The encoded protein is CASSTPEAGANVLTF.